A selection of T cell receptor beta chains follows, all from one sample in a study of cytomegalovirus exposure and HLA in healthy donors. Assay used: immunoSEQ multiplex PCR; TCRdb lists only in-frame clones, some missing. This sample has 130,000 to 150,000 clones; around 90% occur once, and the top ten carry roughly 6.5%. Material for sequencing was PBMCs. The receptors shown here come from a woman aged 25 to 39 in good health and CMV-seropositive. The CDR3 runs from the conserved cysteine through the conserved F or W. Each record gives: V gene, D gene, clone size, CDR3 length, J gene, CDR3 DNA, CDR3 protein. D genes are given only for firm matches. Expanded clones get a size class; other rows say once, few or many, or leave the size out.

v_call: TRBV19
d_call: TRBD1
clone_size: .
cdr3_length: 17
j_call: TRBJ1-2
cdr3_nt: TGTGCCAGTAGTATAGACTTCGGGACAGGGTCTTACTATGGCTACACCTTC
cdr3_aa: CASSIDFGTGSYYGYTF

v_call: TRBV2
d_call: TRBD2
clone_size: .
cdr3_length: 14
j_call: TRBJ2-7
cdr3_nt: TGTGCCAGCACACTAGCGGGAGGCTCCTACGAGCAGTACTTC
cdr3_aa: CASTLAGGSYEQYF

v_call: TRBV5-1
d_call: .
clone_size: .
cdr3_length: 23
j_call: TRBJ2-3
cdr3_nt: TGCGCCAGCAGCACACCAATAGATAGGACAGGGGAGATAGAGCGGGAGCCCACAGATACGCAGTATTTT
cdr3_aa: CASSTPIDRTGEIEREPTDTQYF

v_call: TRBV2
d_call: .
clone_size: once
cdr3_length: 14
j_call: TRBJ1-5
cdr3_nt: TGTGCCAGCAGTTACACACAGGGCGGTCAGCCCCAGCATTTT
cdr3_aa: CASSYTQGGQPQHF

v_call: TRBV28
d_call: .
clone_size: once
cdr3_length: 12
j_call: TRBJ1-5
cdr3_nt: TGTGCCAGCAGCTACAGTAATCAGCCCCAGCATTTT
cdr3_aa: CASSYSNQPQHF

v_call: TRBV7-6
d_call: TRBD2
clone_size: once
cdr3_length: 15
j_call: TRBJ2-7
cdr3_nt: TGTGCCAGCAGCTTAGGTTTTAGCGGGATCGCCGAGCAGTACTTC
cdr3_aa: CASSLGFSGIAEQYF

v_call: TRBV2
d_call: TRBD2
clone_size: .
cdr3_length: 12
j_call: TRBJ2-3
cdr3_nt: TGTGCCAGCAGGTGGGAGGGGGATACGCAGTATTTT
cdr3_aa: CASRWEGDTQYF

v_call: TRBV19
d_call: TRBD1
clone_size: .
cdr3_length: 14
j_call: TRBJ2-7
cdr3_nt: TGTGCCAGTAGTGCGGGACAGGGGAGCTACGAGCAGTACTTC
cdr3_aa: CASSAGQGSYEQYF

v_call: TRBV11-1
d_call: TRBD2
clone_size: .
cdr3_length: 16
j_call: TRBJ2-7
cdr3_nt: TGTGCCAGCAGCCCGCTGGCGGGAGGAACGCCCTACGAGCAGTACTTC
cdr3_aa: CASSPLAGGTPYEQYF

v_call: TRBV2
d_call: .
clone_size: few
cdr3_length: 13
j_call: TRBJ1-2
cdr3_nt: TGTGCCAGCAGTTTCGTACAGAACTATGGCTACACCTTC
cdr3_aa: CASSFVQNYGYTF

v_call: TRBV6-6
d_call: TRBD2
clone_size: .
cdr3_length: 15
j_call: TRBJ2-7
cdr3_nt: TGTGCCAGCAGTTACTACCGGACTAGCGGGATCGAGCAGTACTTC
cdr3_aa: CASSYYRTSGIEQYF

v_call: TRBV5-1
d_call: TRBD1
clone_size: .
cdr3_length: 15
j_call: TRBJ1-1
cdr3_nt: TGCGCCAGCAGCCCAGGGGACAGGGAGCACACTGAAGCTTTCTTT
cdr3_aa: CASSPGDREHTEAFF

v_call: TRBV6-1
d_call: TRBD1
clone_size: .
cdr3_length: 14
j_call: TRBJ1-2
cdr3_nt: TGTGCCAGCAGTTTGGACAGGGCTAACTATGGCTACACCTTC
cdr3_aa: CASSLDRANYGYTF

v_call: TRBV27
d_call: .
clone_size: .
cdr3_length: 12
j_call: TRBJ1-6
cdr3_nt: TGTGCCAGCAGTTTTCTCGGTTCACCCCTCCACTTT
cdr3_aa: CASSFLGSPLHF

v_call: TRBV28
d_call: .
clone_size: .
cdr3_length: 15
j_call: TRBJ1-4
cdr3_nt: TGTGCCAGCAGGTCTGACAGGCTTCCTAATGAAAAACTGTTTTTT
cdr3_aa: CASRSDRLPNEKLFF

v_call: TRBV27
d_call: TRBD2
clone_size: .
cdr3_length: 17
j_call: TRBJ2-3
cdr3_nt: TGTGCCAGCAGTTTATTGGTCGCGCGGGGGGTTCCAGATACGCAGTATTTT
cdr3_aa: CASSLLVARGVPDTQYF

v_call: TRBV29-1
d_call: TRBD1
clone_size: .
cdr3_length: 16
j_call: TRBJ2-6
cdr3_nt: TGCAGCGTGGGCCGGACAGGGGCCTCTGGGGCCAACGTCCTGACTTTC
cdr3_aa: CSVGRTGASGANVLTF

v_call: TRBV28
d_call: .
clone_size: .
cdr3_length: 14
j_call: TRBJ1-1
cdr3_nt: TGTGCCAGCAGTTTAACAGGGCCGAACACTGAAGCTTTCTTT
cdr3_aa: CASSLTGPNTEAFF

v_call: TRBV5-6
d_call: TRBD1
clone_size: .
cdr3_length: 14
j_call: TRBJ2-7
cdr3_nt: TGTGCCAGCAGCGTCGGGACAGGAGTCTACGAGCAGTACTTC
cdr3_aa: CASSVGTGVYEQYF

v_call: TRBV4-1
d_call: .
clone_size: .
cdr3_length: 13
j_call: TRBJ2-7
cdr3_nt: TGCGCCAGCAGCCAAGTGAGAGGGTTCGAGCAGTACTTC
cdr3_aa: CASSQVRGFEQYF

v_call: TRBV2
d_call: TRBD1
clone_size: .
cdr3_length: 13
j_call: TRBJ1-1
cdr3_nt: TGTGCCAGCAACAGGGGAATGAACACTGAAGCTTTCTTT
cdr3_aa: CASNRGMNTEAFF

v_call: TRBV28
d_call: .
clone_size: .
cdr3_length: 14
j_call: TRBJ2-5
cdr3_nt: TGTGCCAGCAGCTCCAGGGTGGGGCGAGAGACCCAGTACTTC
cdr3_aa: CASSSRVGRETQYF